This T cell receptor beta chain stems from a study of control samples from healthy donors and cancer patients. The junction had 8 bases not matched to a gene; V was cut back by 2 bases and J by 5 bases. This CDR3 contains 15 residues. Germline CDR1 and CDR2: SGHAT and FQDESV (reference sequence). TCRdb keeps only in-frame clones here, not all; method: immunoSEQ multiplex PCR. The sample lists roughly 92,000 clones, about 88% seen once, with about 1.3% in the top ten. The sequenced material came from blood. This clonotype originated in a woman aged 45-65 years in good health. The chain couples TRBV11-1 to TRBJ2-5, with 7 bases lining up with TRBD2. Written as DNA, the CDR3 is TGTGCCAGCAGCTTATCCGGGACTACCATGGAGACCCAGTACTTC. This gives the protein CASSLSGTTMETQYF.